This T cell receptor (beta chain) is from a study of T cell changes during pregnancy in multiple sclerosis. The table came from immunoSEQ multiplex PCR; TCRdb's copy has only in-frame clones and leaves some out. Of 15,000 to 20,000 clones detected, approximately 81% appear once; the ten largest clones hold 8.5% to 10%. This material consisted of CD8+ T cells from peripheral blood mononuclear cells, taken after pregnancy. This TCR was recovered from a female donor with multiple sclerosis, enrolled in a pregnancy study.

CDR3 amino acids: CASSFSQVLSYEQYF. The CDR3 DNA sequence: TGTGCCAGCAGCTTTAGTCAGGTTCTCTCCTACGAGCAGTACTTC. The chain carries TRBV11-3 and TRBJ2-7, with D unresolved. Per germline, CDR1 SGHNT and CDR2 YENEEA. V shed 3 bases and J shed 0 bases, with 12 bases lying between them. The CDR3 spans 15 residues. Looking up the rest from reference TRBV11-3 and TRBJ2-7 gives the full variable domain: EAGVVQSPRYKIIEKKQPVAFWCNPISGHNTLYWYLQNLGQGPELLIRYENEEAVDDSQLPKDRFSAERLKGVDSTLKIQPAELGDSAVYLCASSFSQVLSYEQYFGPGTRLTVT.